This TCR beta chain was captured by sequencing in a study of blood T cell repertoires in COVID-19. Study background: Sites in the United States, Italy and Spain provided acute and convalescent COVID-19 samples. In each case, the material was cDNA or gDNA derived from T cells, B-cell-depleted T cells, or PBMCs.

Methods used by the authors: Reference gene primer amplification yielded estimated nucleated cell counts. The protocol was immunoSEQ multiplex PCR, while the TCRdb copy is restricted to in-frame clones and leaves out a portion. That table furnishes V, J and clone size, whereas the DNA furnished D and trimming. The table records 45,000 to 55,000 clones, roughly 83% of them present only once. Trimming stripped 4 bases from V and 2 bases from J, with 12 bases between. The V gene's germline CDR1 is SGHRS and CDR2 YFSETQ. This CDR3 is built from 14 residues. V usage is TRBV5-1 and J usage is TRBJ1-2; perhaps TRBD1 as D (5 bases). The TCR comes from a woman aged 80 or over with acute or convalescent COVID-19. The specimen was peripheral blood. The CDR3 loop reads CASSLQDNNYGYTF. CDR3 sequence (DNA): TGCGCCAGCAGCCTCCAGGACAACAACTATGGCTACACCTTC.